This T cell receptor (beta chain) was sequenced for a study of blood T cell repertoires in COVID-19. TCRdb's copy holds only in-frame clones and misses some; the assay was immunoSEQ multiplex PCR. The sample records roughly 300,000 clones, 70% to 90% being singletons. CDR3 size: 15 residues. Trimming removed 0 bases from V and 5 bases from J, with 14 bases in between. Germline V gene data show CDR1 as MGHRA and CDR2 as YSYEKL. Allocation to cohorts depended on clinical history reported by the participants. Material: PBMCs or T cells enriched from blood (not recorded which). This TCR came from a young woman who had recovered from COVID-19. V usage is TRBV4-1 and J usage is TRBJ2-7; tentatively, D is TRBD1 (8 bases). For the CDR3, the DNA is TGCGCCAGCAGCCAAGAGTACAGGGGGGGAGACGAGCAGTACTTC. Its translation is CASSQEYRGGDEQYF.